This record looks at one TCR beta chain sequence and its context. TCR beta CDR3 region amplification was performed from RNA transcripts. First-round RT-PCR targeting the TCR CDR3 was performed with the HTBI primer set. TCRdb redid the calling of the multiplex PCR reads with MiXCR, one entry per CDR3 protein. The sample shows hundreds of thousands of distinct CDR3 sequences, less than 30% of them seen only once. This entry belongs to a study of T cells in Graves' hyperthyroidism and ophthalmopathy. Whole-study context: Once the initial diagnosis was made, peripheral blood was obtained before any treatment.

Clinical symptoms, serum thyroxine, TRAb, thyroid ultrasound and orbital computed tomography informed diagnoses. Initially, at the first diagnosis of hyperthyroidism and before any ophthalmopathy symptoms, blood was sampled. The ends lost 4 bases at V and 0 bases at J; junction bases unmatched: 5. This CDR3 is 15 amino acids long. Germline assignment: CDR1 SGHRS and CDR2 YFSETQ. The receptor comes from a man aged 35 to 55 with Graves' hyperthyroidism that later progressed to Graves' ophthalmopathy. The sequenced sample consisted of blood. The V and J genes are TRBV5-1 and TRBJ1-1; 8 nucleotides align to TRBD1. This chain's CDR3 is CASSPRTGLNTEAFF. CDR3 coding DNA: TGCGCCAGCAGCCCAAGGACAGGGCTGAACACTGAAGCTTTCTTT. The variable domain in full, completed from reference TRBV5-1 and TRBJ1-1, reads KAGVTQTPRYLIKTRGQQVTLSCSPISGHRSVSWYQQTPGQGLQFLFEYFSETQRNKGNFPGRFSGRQFSNSRSEMNVSTLELGDSALYLCASSPRTGLNTEAFFGQGTRLTVV.